This TCR beta chain is drawn from a study of T-cell memory formation after mild COVID-19. Overall study: TCR clusters largely stayed donor specific. Whole-study findings and limits: The pre-infection memory compartment contained some responding clones, suggesting cross-reactive memory joined. A second wave expanding day 15 to 37 was CD4+-biased; contracting clones were balanced.

This clonotype occurred a few times. Its antigen is undetermined. One entry per CDR3 protein results from TCRdb running MiXCR on the 5' RACE reads. The table has more than 400,000 distinct CDR3 sequences, roughly 18% seen once. The CDR3 covers 13 residues. Between the trimmed V and J ends, which lost 0 bases and 6 bases, there was a span of 8 bases. Looked up from germline, CDR1 is SGHRS and CDR2 is YFSETQ. The clonotype was recovered from an adult woman who had mild COVID-19 (a few samples of this study predate the infection). Cell type and time point are not known. J is TRBJ2-3 and V is TRBV5-1; D is possibly TRBD1 or TRBD2 (5 bases each). The sample consisted of PBMCs or a T cell subset sorted from them (not recorded which). The CDR3 region has the DNA TGCGCCAGCAGCTTGGGGGGGTACGATACGCAGTATTTT. Translated, it gives CASSLGGYDTQYF.